This T cell receptor beta chain was sequenced during a study of blood T cell repertoires in COVID-19. Clones were sequenced by immunoSEQ multiplex PCR, and TCRdb holds only the in-frame ones, with some missing. The repertoire holds 200,000 to 250,000 clones, with about 87% as singletons. Germline CDR1 and CDR2: MGHRA and YSYEKL. The ends lost 4 bases at V and 10 bases at J; junction bases unmatched: 4. This CDR3 has 12 residues. This chain connects TRBV4-1 to TRBJ2-1; 7 nucleotides match TRBD1. The TCR originated in a woman aged 25 to 39 with COVID-19, enrolled during active disease. Sequences were obtained from peripheral blood. CDR3 sequence reads: CASSRGQQEQFF. The CDR3 nucleotides are TGCGCCAGCAGCCGGGGACAGCAAGAGCAGTTCTTC.